The sequence of this T cell receptor beta chain was determined in a study of T cells in Graves' hyperthyroidism and ophthalmopathy. Points from the study as a whole: Stable hyperthyroidism was separated from ophthalmopathy by a model based on 13 V-J features. The model forecast ophthalmopathy, anticipating it by a median roughly 6.5 months before onset.

Hyperthyroidism in the patients, aged 18 to 65, was newly diagnosed and under 2 months in duration. The diagnostic basis comprised clinical symptoms, serum thyroxine and TRAb, thyroid ultrasound and orbital computed tomography. This clonotype was seen at least ten times. What it binds is not known. What was amplified from RNA transcripts were TCR beta CDR3 regions. During a first-round RT-PCR of the TCR CDR3, the HTBI primer set was used. From the multiplex PCR reads, TCRdb called clonotypes with MiXCR, one entry per CDR3 protein. The sample lists 190,000 or so distinct CDR3 sequences, about 18% occurring once. The clonotype was recovered from a middle-aged man with Graves' hyperthyroidism. The specimen sequenced was blood.

CDR3 nucleotides: TGTGCCAGTAGGCCAAGGGGGCGAGACTATGGCTACACCTTC. Its protein is CASRPRGRDYGYTF. The chain is built from TRBV19 and TRBJ1-2, with 7 bases fitting TRBD1. The CDR3 has 14 residues. CDR1 and CDR2 (germline): LNHDA, SQIVND (reference sequence). V lost 6 bases, J lost 3 bases, and 7 bases stayed unmatched.